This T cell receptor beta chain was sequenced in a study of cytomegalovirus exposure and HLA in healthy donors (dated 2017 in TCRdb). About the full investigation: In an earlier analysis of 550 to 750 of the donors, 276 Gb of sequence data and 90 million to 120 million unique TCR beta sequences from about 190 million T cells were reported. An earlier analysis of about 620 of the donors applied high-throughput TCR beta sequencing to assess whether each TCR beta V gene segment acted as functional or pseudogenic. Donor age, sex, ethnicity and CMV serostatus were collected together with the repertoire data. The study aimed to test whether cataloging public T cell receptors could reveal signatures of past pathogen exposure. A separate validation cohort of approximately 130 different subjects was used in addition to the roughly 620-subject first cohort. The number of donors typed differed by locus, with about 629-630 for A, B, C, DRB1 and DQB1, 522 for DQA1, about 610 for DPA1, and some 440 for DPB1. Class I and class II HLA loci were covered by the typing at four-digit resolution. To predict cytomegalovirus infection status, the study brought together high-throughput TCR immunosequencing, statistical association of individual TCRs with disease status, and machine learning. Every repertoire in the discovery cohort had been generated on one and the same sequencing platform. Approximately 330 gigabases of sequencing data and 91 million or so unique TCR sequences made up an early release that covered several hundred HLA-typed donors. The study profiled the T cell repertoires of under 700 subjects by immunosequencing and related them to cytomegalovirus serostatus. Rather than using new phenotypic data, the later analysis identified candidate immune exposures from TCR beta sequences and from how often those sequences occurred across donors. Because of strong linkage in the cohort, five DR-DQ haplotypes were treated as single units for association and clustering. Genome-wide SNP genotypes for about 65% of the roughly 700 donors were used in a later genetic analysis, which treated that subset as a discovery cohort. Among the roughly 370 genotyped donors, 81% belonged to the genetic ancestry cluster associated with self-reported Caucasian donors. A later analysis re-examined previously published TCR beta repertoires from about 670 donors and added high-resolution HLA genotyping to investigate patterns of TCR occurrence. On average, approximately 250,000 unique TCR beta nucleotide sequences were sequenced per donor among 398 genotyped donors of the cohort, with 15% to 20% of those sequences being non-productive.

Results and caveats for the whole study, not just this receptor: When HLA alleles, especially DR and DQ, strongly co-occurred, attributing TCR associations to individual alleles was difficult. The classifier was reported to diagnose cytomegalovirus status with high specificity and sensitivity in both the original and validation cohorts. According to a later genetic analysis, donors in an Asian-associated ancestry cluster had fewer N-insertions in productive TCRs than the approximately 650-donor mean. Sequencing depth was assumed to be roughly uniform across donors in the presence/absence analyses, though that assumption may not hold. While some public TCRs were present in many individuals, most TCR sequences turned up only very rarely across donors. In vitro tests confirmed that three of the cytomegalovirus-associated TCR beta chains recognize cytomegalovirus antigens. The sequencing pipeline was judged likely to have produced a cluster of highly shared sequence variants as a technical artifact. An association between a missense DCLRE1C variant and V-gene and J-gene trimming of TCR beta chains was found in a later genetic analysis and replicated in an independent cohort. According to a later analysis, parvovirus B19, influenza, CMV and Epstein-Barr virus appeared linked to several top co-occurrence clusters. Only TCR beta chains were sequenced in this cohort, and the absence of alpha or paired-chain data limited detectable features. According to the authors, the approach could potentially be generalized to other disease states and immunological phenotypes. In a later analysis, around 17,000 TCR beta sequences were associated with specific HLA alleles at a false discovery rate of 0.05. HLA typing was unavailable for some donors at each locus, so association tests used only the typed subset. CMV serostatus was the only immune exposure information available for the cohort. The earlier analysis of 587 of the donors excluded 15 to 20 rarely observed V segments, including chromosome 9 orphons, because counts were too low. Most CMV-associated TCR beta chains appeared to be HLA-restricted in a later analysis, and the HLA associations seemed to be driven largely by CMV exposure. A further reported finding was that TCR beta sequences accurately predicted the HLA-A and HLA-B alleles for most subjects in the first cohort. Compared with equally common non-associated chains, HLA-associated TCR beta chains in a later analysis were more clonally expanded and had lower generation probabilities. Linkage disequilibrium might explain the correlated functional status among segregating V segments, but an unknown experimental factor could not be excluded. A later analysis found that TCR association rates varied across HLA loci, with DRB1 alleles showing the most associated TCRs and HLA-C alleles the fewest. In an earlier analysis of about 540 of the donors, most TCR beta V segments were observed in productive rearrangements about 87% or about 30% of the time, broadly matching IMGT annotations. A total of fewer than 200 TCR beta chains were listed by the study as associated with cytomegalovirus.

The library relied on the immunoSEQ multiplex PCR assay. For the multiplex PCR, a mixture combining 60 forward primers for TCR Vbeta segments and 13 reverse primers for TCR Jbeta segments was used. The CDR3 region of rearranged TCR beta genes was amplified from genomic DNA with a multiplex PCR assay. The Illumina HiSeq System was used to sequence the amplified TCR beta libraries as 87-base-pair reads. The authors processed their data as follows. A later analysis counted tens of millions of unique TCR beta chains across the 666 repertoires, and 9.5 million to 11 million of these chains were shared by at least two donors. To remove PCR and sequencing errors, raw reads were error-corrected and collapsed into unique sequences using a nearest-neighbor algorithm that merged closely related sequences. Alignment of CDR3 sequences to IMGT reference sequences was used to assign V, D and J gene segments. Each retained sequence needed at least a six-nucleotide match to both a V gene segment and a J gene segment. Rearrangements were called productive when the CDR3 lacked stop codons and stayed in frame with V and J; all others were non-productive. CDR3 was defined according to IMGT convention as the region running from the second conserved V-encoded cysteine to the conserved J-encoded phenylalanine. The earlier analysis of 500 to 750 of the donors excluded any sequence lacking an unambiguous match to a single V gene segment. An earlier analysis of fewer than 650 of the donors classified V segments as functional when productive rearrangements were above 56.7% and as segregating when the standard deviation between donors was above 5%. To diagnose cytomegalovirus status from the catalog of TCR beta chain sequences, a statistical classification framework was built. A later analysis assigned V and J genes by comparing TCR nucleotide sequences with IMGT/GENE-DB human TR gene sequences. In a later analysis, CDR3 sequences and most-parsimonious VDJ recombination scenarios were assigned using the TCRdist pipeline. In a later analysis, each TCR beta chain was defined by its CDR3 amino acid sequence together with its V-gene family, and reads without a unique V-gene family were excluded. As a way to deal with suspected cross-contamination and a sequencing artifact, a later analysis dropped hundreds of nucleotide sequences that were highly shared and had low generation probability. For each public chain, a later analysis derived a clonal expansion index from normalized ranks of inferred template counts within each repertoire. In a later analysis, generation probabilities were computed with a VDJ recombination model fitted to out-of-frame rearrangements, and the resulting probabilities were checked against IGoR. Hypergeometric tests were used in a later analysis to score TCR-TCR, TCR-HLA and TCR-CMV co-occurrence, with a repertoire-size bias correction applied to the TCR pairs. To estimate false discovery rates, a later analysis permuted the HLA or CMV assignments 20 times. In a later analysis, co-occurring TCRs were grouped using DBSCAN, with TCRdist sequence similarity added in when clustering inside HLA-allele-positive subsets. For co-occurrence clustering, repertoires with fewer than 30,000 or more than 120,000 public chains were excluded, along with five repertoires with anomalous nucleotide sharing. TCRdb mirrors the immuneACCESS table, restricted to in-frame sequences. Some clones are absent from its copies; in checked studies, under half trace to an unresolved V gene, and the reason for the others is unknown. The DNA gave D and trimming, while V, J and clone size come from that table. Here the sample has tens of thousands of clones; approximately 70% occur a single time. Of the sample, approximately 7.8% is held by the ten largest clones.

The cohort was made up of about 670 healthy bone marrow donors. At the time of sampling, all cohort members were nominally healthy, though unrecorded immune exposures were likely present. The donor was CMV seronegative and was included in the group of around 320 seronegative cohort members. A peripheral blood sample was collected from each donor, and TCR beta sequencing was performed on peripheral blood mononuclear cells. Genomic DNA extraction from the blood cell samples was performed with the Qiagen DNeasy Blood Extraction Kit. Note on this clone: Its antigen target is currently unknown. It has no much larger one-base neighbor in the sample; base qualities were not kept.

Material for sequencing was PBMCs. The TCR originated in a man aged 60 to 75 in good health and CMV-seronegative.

The CDR3 is CASSAGNGNSPLHF. The DNA sequence reads TGTGCCAGCAGTGCGGGGAATGGGAATTCACCCCTCCACTTT. Here the chain combines TRBV6-1 and TRBJ1-6; no D gene is confidently identified. CDR1 is given as MNHNS and CDR2 as SASEGT, both from the germline V gene. V and J are truncated by 4 bases and 7 bases respectively, leaving an intervening sequence of 11 bases. From the cysteine up to the phenylalanine, the CDR3 has a length of 14 residues. The entry retains the CDR3 DNA only, 42 bases that are in frame from base 1.